This T cell receptor (beta chain) was identified in a study of cytomegalovirus exposure and HLA in healthy donors. The study ran its PCR with 60 Vbeta and 13 Jbeta primers. Methods used by the authors: Per a later analysis, the number of unique TCR beta chains was 75 million to 90 million, of which about 10 million were shared. Repertoires were generated with immunoSEQ multiplex PCR, while TCRdb's copy carries only in-frame clones and drops some. From that table come the V and J calls and clone size; the DNA was used to work out D and trimming. The sample has 130,000 or so clones, over 75% seen once. CDR1 and CDR2 (germline): SEHNR, FQNEAQ (reference sequence). The V gene end was trimmed by 2 bases and the J gene end by 1 base; junction bases not matched to a gene: 4. This CDR3 is 17 amino acids long. Study findings and constraints: A link between a missense DCLRE1C variant and TCR beta V- and J-gene trimming emerged from a later analysis.

In regard to this clone: Antigen specificity is unknown.

The source of this sequence is a man younger than 35 in good health and CMV-seropositive. The genes are TRBV7-9 and TRBJ2-5; 13 bases match TRBD2. The sequenced material came from PBMCs. The CDR3 loop reads CASSLRLAGGLQETQYF. The CDR3 bases are TGTGCCAGCAGCTTACGACTAGCGGGGGGTCTCCAAGAGACCCAGTACTTC.